This TCR beta chain comes out of a study of blood T cell repertoires in COVID-19 (TCRdb year 2020). Notes on the research overall: Samples from collaborators originated in the United States, Italy and Spain and spanned both the acute and convalescent phases of COVID-19. The material from the prospective study consisted of cDNA or gDNA derived from T cells, B-cell-depleted T cells, or PBMCs. Deeply sampled blood TCRbeta repertoires from subjects exposed to, actively infected with, or recovered from COVID-19 were included in the dataset. The repertoires were made available in a free public database intended to serve as a resource for research on the immune response to SARS-CoV-2. Samples were obtained from the ongoing ImmuneRACE study (first 160 participants) and from 950 to 1,500 subjects provided by 6 global collaborators. A de-identified subject ID, COVID-19 status, age in years and sex were almost always included in the sample metadata. Where available, HLA class I and class II types were taken from metadata supplied by the sample provider and were not determined by assay-based typing. What the work shows at the level of the full study, not this receptor alone: Clinical and demographic metadata were provided uncurated, with the amount varying by source and participant.

Participants in the prospective study were enrolled through a virtual design, were aged roughly 18 to 100 years, and lived in roughly 24 United States geographic areas. In the prospective study, participants were assigned to cohorts based on the clinical history participants reported in a screening survey and a study questionnaire. Each participant in the prospective study had whole blood, serum and a nasopharyngeal or oropharyngeal swab collected by mobile phlebotomists. Over a roughly 2-month period, participants in the prospective study had the option of providing additional blood draws and questionnaires. Before DNA extraction, blood samples from the prospective study were shipped at room temperature or frozen. Remarks on this clone: Its antigen target is currently unknown. Per-nucleotide qualities are absent, and no much larger clonotype sits a single base away.

The trim is 5 bases for V and 4 bases for J, with a gap of 12 bases between the germline ends. Its CDR3 holds 13 amino acids, cysteine through phenylalanine. Only the CDR3 DNA stays, 39 bases, in frame from base 1. CDR1 SGHTA and CDR2 FQGNSA are derived from the germline V gene. TCRbeta CDR3 regions were amplified from genomic DNA by means of the immunoSEQ Assay, a bias-controlled multiplex PCR. The original pipeline was this. The number of nucleated cells in each sample was estimated from the amplification of reference gene primers within the assay. Sequence reads were collapsed and filtered to measure the absolute abundance of every unique TCRbeta CDR3 rearrangement. For each sample, productive Simpson clonality was calculated as the square root of Simpson's diversity index over productive rearrangements. This is the immuneACCESS table as TCRdb keeps it, with only in-frame sequences that have V and J called. A part of the clones is gone; compared with another copy, unresolved V genes explain less than half, and the rest is unexplained. V and J calls plus clone size are reproduced from that table; the DNA served to infer D and trimming. Here the sample has some 190,000 clones; roughly 89% occur a single time. The ten biggest clones cover under 3% of the sample.

The rearranged chain carries TRBV7-2 and TRBJ2-7; matching of 5 bases hints at TRBD2 as the D gene. Sequenced: PBMCs or T cells enriched from blood (not recorded which). The clonotype was recovered from a woman in her 40s with acute COVID-19. The CDR3 region has the sequence CASSPSSPYEQYF. The DNA reads TGTGCCAGCAGCCCTAGCTCCCCATACGAGCAGTACTTC.